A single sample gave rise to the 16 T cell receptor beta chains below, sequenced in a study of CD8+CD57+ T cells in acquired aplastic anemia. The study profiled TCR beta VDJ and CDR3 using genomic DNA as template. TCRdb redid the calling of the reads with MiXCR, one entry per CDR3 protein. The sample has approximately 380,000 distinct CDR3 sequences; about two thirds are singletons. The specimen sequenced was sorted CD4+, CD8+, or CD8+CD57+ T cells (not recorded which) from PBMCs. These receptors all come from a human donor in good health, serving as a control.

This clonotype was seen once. The CDR3 coding sequence is TGCAGTGCTCTACTAGCGGGAGGGCCTAATGAGCAGTTCTTC. Translation: CSALLAGGPNEQFF. The V gene is TRBV20-1, the J gene TRBJ2-1; 13 positions agree with TRBD2. Trimming cost V 5 bases and J 7 bases; bases outside gene matches: 5. The V gene's germline CDR1 is DFQATT and CDR2 SNEGSKA (reference sequence). This CDR3 is built from 14 residues.

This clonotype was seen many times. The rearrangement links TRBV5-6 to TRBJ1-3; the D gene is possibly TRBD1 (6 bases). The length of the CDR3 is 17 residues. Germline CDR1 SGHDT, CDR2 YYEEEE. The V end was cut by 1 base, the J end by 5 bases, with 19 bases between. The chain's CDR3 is CASSLLPDRSSRNTIYF. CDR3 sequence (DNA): TGTGCCAGCAGCTTGCTCCCCGACAGGTCGTCAAGAAACACCATATATTTT. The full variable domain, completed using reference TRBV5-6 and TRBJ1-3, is DAGVTQSPTHLIKTRGQQVTLRCSPKSGHDTVSWYQQALGQGPQFIFQYYEEEERQRGNFPDRFSGHQFPNYSSELNVNALLLGDSALYLCASSLLPDRSSRNTIYFGEGSWLTVV.

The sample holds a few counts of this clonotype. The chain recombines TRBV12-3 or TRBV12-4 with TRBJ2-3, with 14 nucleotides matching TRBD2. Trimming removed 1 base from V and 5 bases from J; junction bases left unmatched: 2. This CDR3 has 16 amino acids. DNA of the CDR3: TGTGCCAGCAGTTTAGGACTAGCGGGGGGGCAAGATACGCAGTATTTT. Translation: CASSLGLAGGQDTQYF.

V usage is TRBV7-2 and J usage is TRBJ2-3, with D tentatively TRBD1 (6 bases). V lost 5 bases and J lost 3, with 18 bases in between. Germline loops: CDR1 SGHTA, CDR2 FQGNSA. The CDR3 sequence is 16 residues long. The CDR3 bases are TGTGCCAGCAGCCCCGGGACATCCCTGAGGACAGATACGCAGTATTTT. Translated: CASSPGTSLRTDTQYF. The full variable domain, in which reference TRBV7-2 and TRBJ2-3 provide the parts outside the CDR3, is GAGVSQSPSNKVTEKGKDVELRCDPISGHTALYWYRQSLGQGLEFLIYFQGNSAPDKSGLPSDRFSAERTGGSVSTLTIQRTQQEDSAVYLCASSPGTSLRTDTQYFGPGTRLTVL.

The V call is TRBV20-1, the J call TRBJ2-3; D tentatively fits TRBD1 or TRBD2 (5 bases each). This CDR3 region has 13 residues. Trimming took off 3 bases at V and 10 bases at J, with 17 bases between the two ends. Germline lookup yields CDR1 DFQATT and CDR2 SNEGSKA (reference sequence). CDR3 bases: TGCAGTGCTAGCCGGGGCAACAAGCCCCCGCAGTATTTT. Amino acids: CSASRGNKPPQYF.

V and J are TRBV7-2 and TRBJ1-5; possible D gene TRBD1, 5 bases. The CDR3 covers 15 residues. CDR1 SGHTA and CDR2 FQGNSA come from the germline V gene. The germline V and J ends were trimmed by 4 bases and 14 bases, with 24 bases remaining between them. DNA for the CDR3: TGTGCCAGCAGCTCGACTAGCGGGGGAGACACCCGGGAGCATTTT. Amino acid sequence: CASSSTSGGDTREHF.

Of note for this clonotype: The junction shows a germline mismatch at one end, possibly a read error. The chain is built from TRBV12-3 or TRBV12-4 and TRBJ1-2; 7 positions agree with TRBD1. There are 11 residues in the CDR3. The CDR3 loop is CASSNDRAPGF. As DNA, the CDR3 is TGTGCCAGCAGTAACGACAGGGCTCCTGGCTTC.

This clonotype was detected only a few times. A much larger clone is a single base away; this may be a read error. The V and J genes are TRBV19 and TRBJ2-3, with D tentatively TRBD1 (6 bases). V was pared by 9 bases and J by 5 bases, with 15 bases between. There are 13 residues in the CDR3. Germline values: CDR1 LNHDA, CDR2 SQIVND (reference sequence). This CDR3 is CASCLQGGDTQYF. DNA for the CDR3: TGTGCCAGCTGCTTGCAAGGGGGAGATACGCAGTATTTT. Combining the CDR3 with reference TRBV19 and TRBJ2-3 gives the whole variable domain DGGITQSPKYLFRKEGQNVTLSCEQNLNHDAMYWYRQDPGQGLRLIYYSQIVNDFQKGDIAEGYSVSREKKESFPLTVTSAQKNPTAFYLCASCLQGGDTQYFGPGTRLTVL.

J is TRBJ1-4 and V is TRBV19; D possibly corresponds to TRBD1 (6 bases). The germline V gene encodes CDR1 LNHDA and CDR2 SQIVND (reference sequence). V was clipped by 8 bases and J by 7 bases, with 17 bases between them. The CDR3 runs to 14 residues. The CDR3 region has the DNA TGTGCCAGTGGGGGCGGGGGGCTAGGTGAAAAACTGTTTTTT. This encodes CASGGGGLGEKLFF.

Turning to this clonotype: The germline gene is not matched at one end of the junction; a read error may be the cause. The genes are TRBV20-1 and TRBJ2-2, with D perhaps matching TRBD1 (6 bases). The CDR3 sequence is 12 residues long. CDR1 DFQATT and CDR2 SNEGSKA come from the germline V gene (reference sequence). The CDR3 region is CSVSRGTGELSW. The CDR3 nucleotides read TGCAGTGTAAGCAGGGGCACCGGGGAGCTGTCTTGG.

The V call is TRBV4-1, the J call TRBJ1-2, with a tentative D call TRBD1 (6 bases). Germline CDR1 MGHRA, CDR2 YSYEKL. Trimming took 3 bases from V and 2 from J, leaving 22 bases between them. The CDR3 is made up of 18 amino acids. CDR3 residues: CASSQRWPVQGENYGYTF. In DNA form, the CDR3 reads TGCGCCAGCAGCCAGAGGTGGCCCGTACAGGGAGAAAACTATGGCTACACCTTC.

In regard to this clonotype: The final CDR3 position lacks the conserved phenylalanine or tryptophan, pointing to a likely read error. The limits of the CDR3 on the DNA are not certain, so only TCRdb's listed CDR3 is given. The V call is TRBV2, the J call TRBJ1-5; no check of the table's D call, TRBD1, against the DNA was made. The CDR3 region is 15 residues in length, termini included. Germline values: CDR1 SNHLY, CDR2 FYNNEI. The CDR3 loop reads CASNQQVDQPQPLGD.

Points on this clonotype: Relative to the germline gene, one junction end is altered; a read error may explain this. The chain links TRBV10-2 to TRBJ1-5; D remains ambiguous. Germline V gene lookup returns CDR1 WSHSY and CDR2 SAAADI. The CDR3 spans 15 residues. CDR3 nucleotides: TGCGCCAGCAGTTACTCGAGGCTTAGCAATCAGCCCCAGCGTTTT. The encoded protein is CASSYSRLSNQPQRF.

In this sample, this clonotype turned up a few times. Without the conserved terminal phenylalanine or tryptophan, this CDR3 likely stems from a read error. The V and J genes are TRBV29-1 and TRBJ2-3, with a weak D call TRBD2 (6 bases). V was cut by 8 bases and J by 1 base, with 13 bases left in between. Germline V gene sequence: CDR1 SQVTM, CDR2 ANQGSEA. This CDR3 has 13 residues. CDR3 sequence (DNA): TGCAGCACGAGCGGCGGGGGCACAGATACGCAGTATCTT. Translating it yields CSTSGGGTDTQYL.

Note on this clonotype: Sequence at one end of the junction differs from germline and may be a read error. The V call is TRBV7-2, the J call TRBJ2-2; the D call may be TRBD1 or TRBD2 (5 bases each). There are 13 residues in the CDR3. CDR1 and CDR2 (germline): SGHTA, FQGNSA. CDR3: CASSLEWDGVLSF. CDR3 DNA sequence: TGTGCCAGCAGCTTGGAGTGGGACGGGGTGCTGTCATTT.

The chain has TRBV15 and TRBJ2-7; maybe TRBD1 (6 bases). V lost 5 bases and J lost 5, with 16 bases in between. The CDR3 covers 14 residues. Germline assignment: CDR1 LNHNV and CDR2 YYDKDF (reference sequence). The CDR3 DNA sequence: TGTGCCACCAGCGTACCGACAGGCGCCCACGAGCAGTACTTC. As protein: CATSVPTGAHEQYF.